A single T cell receptor beta chain is shown here with its context. TCRdb keeps only in-frame clones here, not all; method: immunoSEQ multiplex PCR. The sample records hundreds of thousands of clones, 90% to 97% being singletons. Terminally differentiated effector memory CD45RA+ cells were excluded by CCR7 positive selection of CD45RO-negative cells. This specimen belongs to a study of shared clonotypes between healthy human individuals. CDR1 and CDR2 (germline): MNHEY, SMNVEV (reference sequence). Trimming removed 7 bases from V and 0 bases from J, with 17 bases in between. The CDR3 has 16 amino acids.

Input material: naive CD8+ T cells sorted from blood. This clonotype was sampled from a woman aged 25-40 years in good health. The gene calls are TRBV27 and TRBJ2-3; D remains ambiguous. Here the CDR3 reads CASIGAGRTSTDTQYF. The CDR3 bases are TGTGCCAGCATTGGCGCAGGTCGAACTAGCACAGATACGCAGTATTTT.